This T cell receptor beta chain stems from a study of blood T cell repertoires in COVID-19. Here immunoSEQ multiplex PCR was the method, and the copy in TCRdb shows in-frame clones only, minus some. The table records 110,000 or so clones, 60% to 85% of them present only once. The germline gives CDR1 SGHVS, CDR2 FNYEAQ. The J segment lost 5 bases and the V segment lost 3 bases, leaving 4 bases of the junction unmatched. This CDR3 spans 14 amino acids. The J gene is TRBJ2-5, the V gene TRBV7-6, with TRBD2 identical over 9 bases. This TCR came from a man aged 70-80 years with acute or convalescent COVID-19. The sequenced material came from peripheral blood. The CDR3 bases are TGTGCCAGCAGCTTGTCTAGCGGGAAGGAGACCCAGTACTTC. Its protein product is CASSLSSGKETQYF.